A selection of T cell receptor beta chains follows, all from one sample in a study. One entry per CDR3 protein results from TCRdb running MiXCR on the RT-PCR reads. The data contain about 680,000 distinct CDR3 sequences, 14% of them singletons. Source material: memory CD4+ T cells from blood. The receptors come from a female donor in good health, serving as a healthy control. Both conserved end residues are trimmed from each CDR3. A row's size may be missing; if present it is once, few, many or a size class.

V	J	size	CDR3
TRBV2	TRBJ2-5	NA	ASSEGLAGLQETQY
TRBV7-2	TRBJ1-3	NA	ASSIAGGGGNTIY
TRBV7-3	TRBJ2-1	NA	ASSLGAGQIYNEQF
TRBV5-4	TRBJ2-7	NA	ASRRFAPGTGGSLYEQY
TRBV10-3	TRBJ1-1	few	AISDRQGNTEAF
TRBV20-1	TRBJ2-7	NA	SASGLAGVPEQY
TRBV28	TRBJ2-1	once	ASSLRMNEQF
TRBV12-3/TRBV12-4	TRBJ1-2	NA	ASRPTGGSNYGYT
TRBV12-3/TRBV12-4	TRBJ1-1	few	ASSLEGPQAF
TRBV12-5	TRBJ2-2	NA	ASGLETGGELF
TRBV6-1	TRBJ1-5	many	ASSETGNQPQH